Sequencing of this T cell receptor (beta chain) was carried out in a study of T cell responses to AZD1222 COVID-19 vaccine. Whole-study findings and limits: Clonal diversity was possibly underestimated, and white British individuals and females predominated among donors. Two doses of AZD1222 preceded a rise in Spike-specific TCR breadth and depth. Among AZD1222 vaccinees, only five or six were seropositive at baseline.

This table comes from immunoSEQ multiplex PCR, and its TCRdb copy is limited to in-frame clones, with some not included. The sample carries 150,000 to 200,000 clones, roughly 94% recorded once. Per germline, CDR1 LNHDA and CDR2 SQIVND (reference sequence). Trimming pared 4 bases from V and 1 base from J, leaving 4 bases between. The CDR3 loop spans 12 amino acids. Second doses at about 4 or about 12 weeks were pooled. About this clone itself: Antigen unknown.

This chain links TRBV19 with TRBJ1-2; D gene unclear. The sample was peripheral blood, taken 28 days after the second AZD1222 dose. The clonotype originates from an adult who received the AZD1222 COVID-19 vaccine. CDR3 nucleotide sequence: TGTGCCAGTAGTAGTGATAACTATGGCTACACCTTC. Protein: CASSSDNYGYTF.